This T cell receptor beta chain stems from a study of blood T cell repertoires in COVID-19. Study overall: The United States, Italy and Spain supplied acute and convalescent COVID-19 samples. The cDNA or gDNA used as material had been derived from T cells, B-cell-depleted T cells, or PBMCs.

This CDR3 is built from 13 residues. Germline V gene sequence: CDR1 SGHRS, CDR2 YFSETQ. The germline V and J ends were trimmed by 4 bases and 2 bases, with 7 bases remaining between them. This clone turned up a few times. In the study's own analysis: Using reference gene primer amplification, nucleated cell counts were estimated. TCRdb's copy holds only in-frame clones and misses some; the assay was immunoSEQ multiplex PCR. V, J and clone size are those of that table, while D and trimming were read from the DNA. Among roughly 77,000 clones listed, roughly 80% were seen once. Sequenced sample: peripheral blood. The chain links TRBV5-1 to TRBJ2-1; D uncertain. The sequence derives from a human donor in a cohort sampled during active COVID-19. The CDR3 protein is CASSHETYNEQFF. CDR3 coding DNA: TGCGCCAGCAGCCACGAGACCTACAATGAGCAGTTCTTC.